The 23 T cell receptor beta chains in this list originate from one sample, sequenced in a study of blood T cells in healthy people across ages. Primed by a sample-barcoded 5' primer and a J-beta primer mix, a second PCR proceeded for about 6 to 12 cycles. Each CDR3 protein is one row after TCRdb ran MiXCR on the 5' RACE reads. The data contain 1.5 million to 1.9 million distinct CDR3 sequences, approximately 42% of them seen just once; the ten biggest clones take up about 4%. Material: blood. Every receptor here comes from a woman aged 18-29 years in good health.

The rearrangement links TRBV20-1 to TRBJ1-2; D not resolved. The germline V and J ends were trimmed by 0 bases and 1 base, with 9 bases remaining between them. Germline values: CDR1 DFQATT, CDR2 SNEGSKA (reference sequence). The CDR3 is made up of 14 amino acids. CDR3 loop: CSARDRADNYGYTF. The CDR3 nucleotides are TGCAGTGCTAGAGATCGGGCGGATAACTATGGCTACACCTTC.

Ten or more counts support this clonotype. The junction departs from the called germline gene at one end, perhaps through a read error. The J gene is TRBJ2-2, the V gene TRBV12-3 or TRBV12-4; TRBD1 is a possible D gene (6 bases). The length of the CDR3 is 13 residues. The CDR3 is CASSLQGTGELFF. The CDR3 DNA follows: TGTGCCAGTAGTTTGCAGGGGACCGGGGAGCTGTTTTTT.

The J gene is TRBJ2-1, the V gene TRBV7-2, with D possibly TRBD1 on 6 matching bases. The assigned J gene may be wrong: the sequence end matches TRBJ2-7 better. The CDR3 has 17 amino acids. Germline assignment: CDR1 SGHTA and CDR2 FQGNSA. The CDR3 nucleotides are TGTGCCAGCAGCTCCCAGGGGATGCGGAGCTCCTACAATGAGCAGTACTTC. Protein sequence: CASSSQGMRSSYNEQYF.

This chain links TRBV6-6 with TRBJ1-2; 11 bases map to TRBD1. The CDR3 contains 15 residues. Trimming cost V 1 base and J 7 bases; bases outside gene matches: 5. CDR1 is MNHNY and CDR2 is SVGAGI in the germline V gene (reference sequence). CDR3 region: CASSYFGQGATGYTF. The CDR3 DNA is TGTGCCAGCAGTTACTTCGGACAGGGGGCTACTGGCTACACCTTC.

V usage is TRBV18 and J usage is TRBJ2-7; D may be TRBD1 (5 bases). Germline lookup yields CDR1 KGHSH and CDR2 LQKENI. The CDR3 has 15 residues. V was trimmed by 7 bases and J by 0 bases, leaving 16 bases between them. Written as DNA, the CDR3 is TGTGCCAGCTGGCAGGGATCTGTAGGCTCCTACGAGCAGTACTTC. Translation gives CASWQGSVGSYEQYF.

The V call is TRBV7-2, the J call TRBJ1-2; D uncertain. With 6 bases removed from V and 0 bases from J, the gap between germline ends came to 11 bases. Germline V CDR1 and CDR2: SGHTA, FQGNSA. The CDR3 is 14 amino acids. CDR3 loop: CASSPIPANYGYTF. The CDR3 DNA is TGTGCCAGCAGTCCGATACCAGCTAACTATGGCTACACCTTC.

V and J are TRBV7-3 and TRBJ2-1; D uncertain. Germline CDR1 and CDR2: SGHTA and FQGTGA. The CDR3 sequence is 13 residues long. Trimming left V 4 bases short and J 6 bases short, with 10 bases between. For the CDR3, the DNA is TGTGCCAGCAGCTCCCCAGCGAGCAATGAGCAGTTCTTC. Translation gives CASSSPASNEQFF.

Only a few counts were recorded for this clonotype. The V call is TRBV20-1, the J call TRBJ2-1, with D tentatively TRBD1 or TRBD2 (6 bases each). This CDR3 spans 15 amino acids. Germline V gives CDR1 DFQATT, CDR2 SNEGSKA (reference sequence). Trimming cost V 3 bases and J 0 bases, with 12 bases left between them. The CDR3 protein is CSASGGVSSYNEQFF. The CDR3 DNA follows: TGCAGTGCTAGCGGGGGCGTCAGCTCCTACAATGAGCAGTTCTTC.

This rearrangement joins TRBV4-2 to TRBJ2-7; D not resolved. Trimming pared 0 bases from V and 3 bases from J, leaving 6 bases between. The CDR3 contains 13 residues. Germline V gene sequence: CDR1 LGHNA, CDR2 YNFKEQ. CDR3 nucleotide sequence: TGTGCCAGCAGCCAAGATCCCATCTACGAGCAGTACTTC. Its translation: CASSQDPIYEQYF.

The CDR3 sequence is CAATKSTYEQYF. The DNA for the CDR3 is TGTGCCGCCACAAAGAGTACCTACGAGCAGTACTTC. The chain carries TRBV10-3 and TRBJ2-1, with D unresolved. The tail of the sequence fits TRBJ2-7 better, so the J call may be wrong. The germline V gene has CDR1 ENHRY and CDR2 SYGVKD. The CDR3 contains 12 residues.

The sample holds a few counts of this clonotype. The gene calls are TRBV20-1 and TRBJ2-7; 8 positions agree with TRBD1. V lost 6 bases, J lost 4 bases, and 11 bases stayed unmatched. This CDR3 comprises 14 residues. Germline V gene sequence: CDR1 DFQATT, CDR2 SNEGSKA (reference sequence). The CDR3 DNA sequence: TGCAGTGCCTGGACAGGGCAGGCACCGTACGAGCAGTACTTC. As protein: CSAWTGQAPYEQYF.

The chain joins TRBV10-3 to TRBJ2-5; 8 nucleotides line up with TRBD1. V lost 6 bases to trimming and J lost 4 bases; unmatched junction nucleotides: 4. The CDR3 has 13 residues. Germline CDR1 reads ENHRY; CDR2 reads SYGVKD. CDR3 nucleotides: TGTGCCATCAGGACAGGGGTTCGAGAGACCCAGTACTTC. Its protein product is CAIRTGVRETQYF.

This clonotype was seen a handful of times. Here the CDR3 reads CATSDLQGGGANVLTF. CDR3 DNA: TGTGCCACCAGTGACCTACAGGGGGGCGGGGCCAACGTCCTGACTTTC. The chain recombines TRBV24-1 with TRBJ2-6; 8 bases fit TRBD1. V lost 4 bases, J lost 4 bases, and 5 bases stayed unmatched. The CDR3 is 16 residues long. CDR1 is KGHDR, CDR2 SFDVKD, per germline.

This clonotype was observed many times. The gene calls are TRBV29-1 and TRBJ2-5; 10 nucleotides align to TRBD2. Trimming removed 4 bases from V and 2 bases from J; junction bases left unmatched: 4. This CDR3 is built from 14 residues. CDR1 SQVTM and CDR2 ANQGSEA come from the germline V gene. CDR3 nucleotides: TGCAGCGTTGGGACTAGCGGAATACAAGAGACCCAGTACTTC. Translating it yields CSVGTSGIQETQYF.

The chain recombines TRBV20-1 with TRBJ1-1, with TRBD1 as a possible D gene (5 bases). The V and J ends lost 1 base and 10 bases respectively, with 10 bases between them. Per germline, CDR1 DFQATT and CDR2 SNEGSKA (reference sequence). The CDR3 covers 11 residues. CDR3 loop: CSARVGAGAFF. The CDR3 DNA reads TGCAGTGCTAGAGTAGGGGCTGGAGCTTTCTTT.

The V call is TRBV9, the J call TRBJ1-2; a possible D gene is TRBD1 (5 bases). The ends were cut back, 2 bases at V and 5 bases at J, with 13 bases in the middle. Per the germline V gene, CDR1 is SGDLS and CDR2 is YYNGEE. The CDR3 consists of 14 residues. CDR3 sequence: CASSVRANAYGYTF. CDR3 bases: TGTGCCAGCAGCGTCAGGGCGAACGCATATGGCTACACCTTC.

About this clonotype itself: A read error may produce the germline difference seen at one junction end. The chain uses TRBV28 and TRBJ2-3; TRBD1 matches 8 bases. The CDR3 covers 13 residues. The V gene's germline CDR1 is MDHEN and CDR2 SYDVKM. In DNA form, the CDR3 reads TGTGCCAGCAGTGCAGGGGGCTCAGACACGCAGTATTTT. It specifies CASSAGGSDTQYF.

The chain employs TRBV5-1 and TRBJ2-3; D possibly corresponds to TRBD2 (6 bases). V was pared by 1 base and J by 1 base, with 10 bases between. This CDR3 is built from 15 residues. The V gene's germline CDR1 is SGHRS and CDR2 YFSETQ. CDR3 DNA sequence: TGCGCCAGCAGCTTGTCGCCTAGCGGCACAGATACGCAGTATTTT. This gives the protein CASSLSPSGTDTQYF.

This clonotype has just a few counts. In nucleotides, the CDR3 is TGTGCCAGCAGCCGAGGGACAGGGAACAGCAATCAGCCCCAGCATTTT. Amino acid sequence: CASSRGTGNSNQPQHF. The rearrangement joins TRBV3-1 to TRBJ1-5; 9 bases match TRBD1. Germline assignment: CDR1 LGHDT and CDR2 YNNKEL (reference sequence). This CDR3 region has 16 residues. V lost 4 bases and J lost 1; bases outside the gene matches: 5.

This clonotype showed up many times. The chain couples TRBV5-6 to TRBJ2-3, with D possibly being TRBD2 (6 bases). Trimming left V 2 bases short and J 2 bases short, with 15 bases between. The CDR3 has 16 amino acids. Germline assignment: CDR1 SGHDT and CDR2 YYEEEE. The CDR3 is CASSLGGVPHTDTQYF. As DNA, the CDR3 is TGTGCCAGCAGCTTAGGCGGGGTTCCCCACACAGATACGCAGTATTTT. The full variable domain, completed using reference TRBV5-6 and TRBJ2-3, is DAGVTQSPTHLIKTRGQQVTLRCSPKSGHDTVSWYQQALGQGPQFIFQYYEEEERQRGNFPDRFSGHQFPNYSSELNVNALLLGDSALYLCASSLGGVPHTDTQYFGPGTRLTVL.

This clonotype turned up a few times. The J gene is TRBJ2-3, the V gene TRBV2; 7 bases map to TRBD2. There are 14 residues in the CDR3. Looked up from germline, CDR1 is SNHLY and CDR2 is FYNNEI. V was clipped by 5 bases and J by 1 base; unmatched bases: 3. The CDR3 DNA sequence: TGTGCCAGCAGTAGCGGGGAAGGCACAGATACGCAGTATTTT. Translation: CASSSGEGTDTQYF. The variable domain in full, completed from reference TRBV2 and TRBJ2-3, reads EPEVTQTPSHQVTQMGQEVILRCVPISNHLYFYWYRQILGQKVEFLVSFYNNEISEKSEIFDDQFSVERPDGSNFTLKIRSTKLEDSAMYFCASSSGEGTDTQYFGPGTRLTVL.

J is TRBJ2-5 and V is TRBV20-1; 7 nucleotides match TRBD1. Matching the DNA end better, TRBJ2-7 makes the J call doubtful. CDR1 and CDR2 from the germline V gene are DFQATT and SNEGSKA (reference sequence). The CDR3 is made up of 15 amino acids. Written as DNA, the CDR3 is TGCAGTGCTTCTAAGGGGGACAGTGATACCTACGAGCAGTACTTC. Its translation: CSASKGDSDTYEQYF.

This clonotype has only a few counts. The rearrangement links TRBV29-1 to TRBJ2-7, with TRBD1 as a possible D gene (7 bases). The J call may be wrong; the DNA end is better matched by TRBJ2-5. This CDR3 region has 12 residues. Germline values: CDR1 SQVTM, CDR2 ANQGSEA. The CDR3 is CSVEGQGGTQYF. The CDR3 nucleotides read TGCAGCGTTGAAGGACAGGGAGGGACCCAGTACTTC.